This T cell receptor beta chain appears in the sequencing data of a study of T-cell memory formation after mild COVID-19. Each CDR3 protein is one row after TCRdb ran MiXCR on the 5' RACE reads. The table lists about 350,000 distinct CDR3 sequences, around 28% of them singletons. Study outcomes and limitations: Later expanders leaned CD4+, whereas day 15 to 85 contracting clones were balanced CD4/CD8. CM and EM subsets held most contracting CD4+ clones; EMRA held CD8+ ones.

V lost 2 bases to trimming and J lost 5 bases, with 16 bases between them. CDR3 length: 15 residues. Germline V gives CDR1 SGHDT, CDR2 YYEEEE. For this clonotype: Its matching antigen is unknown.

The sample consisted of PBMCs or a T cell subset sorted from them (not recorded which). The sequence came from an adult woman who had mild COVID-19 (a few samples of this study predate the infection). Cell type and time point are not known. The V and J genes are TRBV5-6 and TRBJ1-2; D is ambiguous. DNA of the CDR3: TGTGCCAGCAGCTTAGGAGAGGGAGGGAATTATGGCTACACCTTC. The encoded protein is CASSLGEGGNYGYTF.